This TCR beta chain was profiled in a study of T cell responses to AZD1222 COVID-19 vaccine. In regard to this clone: The antigen is undetermined.

Study results and limitations: Targeting of unmutated variant regions was reportedly seen in nearly half of spike-specific TCRs.

TCRdb's copy holds only in-frame clones and misses some; the assay was immunoSEQ multiplex PCR. The table shows around 130,000 clones, with about 88% occurring only once. From germline, CDR1 is LNHDA and CDR2 SQIVND (reference sequence). Trimming removed 5 bases from V and 3 bases from J; junction bases left unmatched: 8. The CDR3 has 16 residues. The sample in question was peripheral blood, obtained 28 days after the second AZD1222 dose. The chain has TRBV19 and TRBJ1-4; 8 bases align to TRBD1. The sequence was obtained from an adult who received the AZD1222 COVID-19 vaccine. Here the CDR3 DNA reads TGTGCCAGTAGTCCTCGACAGGGGATCTCTAATGAAAAACTGTTTTTT. It yields the protein CASSPRQGISNEKLFF.